This entry features one TCR beta chain sequence. The target of this receptor is not known. No base quality information exists; no much larger clone differs at one position. The immunoSEQ Assay, a bias-controlled multiplex PCR, was used to amplify TCRbeta CDR3 regions from genomic DNA. Per the source publication's procedure: Within the assay, amplification of reference gene primers was used to estimate how many nucleated cells each sample contained. Sequence reads were collapsed and filtered to measure the absolute abundance of every unique TCRbeta CDR3 rearrangement. For each sample, productive Simpson clonality was calculated as the square root of Simpson's diversity index across productive rearrangements. In its TCRdb copy, this immuneACCESS table keeps in-frame sequences only and misses some clones. Where compared with another copy, unresolved V genes explain less than half of these, and the others have no known cause. V, J and clone size were drawn from that table, and D and trimming were deduced from the DNA. This sample comprises 200,000 to 250,000 clones, 82% of them detected only once. Clones ranked in the top ten supply 8% to 10% of the sample.

In Seattle, one collaborating source enrolled patients while the infection was active and tracked those patients longitudinally over the course of disease. Whole blood was collected in K2EDTA tubes by collaborating institutions according to the institutions' own protocols. For TCRbeta analysis, collaborator samples were shipped as frozen whole blood, as isolated PBMCs, or as DNA extracted from either sample type. The data are from a study of blood T cell repertoires in COVID-19 (dated by TCRdb to 2020 to 2021). A note on the overall study: Collaborator samples came from the United States, Italy and Spain and covered acute and convalescent phases of COVID-19. The material from the prospective study consisted of cDNA or gDNA derived from T cells, B-cell-depleted T cells, or PBMCs. Deeply sampled blood TCRbeta repertoires from subjects exposed to, actively infected with, or recovered from COVID-19 were included in the dataset. The repertoires were released in a freely available public database intended as a resource for research on the immune response to SARS-CoV-2. The samples were drawn from the first 160 participants of the ongoing ImmuneRACE study and from 1,254 subjects provided by 6 global collaborators. A de-identified subject ID, COVID-19 status, age in years and sex were almost always included in the sample metadata. HLA class I and class II types, where available, came from metadata supplied by the sample provider rather than from assay-based typing. On the study overall, not on this receptor specifically: The quantity of clinical and demographic metadata differed by source and by participant and was supplied without curation.

The junction shows trimming of 0 bases on V and 0 bases on J, plus 14 bases between the germline ends. The germline V gene (reference sequence) specifies LNHNV as CDR1 and YYDKDF as CDR2. The CDR3 starts with the cysteine, ends with the phenylalanine, and has 17 residues. The retained sequence is limited to the CDR3, 51 bases, with the frame set at the first base. Sequencing input: peripheral blood. The TCR sequence derives from an elderly woman with COVID-19, enrolled during active disease. The chain was built from TRBV15 and TRBJ1-2; the D gene cannot be resolved reliably. The encoded CDR3 is CATSRDPTALTNYGYTF. In nucleotides, the sequence is TGTGCCACCAGCAGAGATCCCACAGCCTTAACTAACTATGGCTACACCTTC.